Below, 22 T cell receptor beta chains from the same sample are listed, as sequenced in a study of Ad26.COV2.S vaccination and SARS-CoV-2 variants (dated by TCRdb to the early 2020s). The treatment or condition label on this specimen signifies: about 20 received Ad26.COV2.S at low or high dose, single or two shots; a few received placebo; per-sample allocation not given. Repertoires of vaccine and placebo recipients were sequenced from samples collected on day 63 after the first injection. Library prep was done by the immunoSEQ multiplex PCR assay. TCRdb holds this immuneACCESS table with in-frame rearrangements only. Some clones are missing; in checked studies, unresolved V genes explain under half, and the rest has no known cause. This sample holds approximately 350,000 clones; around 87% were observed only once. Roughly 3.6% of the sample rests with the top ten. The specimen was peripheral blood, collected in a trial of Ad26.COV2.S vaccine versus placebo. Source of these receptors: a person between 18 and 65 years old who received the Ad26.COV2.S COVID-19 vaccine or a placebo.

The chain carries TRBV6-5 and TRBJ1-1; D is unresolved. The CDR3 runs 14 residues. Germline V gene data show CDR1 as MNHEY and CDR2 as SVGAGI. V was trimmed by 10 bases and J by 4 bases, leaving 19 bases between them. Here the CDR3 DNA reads TGTGCCACCTCCCCGGGCACATTCACCACTGAAGCTTTCTTT. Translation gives CATSPGTFTTEAFF.

The DNA of the CDR3 is TGTGCCAGCAGCTTAGTGCAGGGGGTGAAGGCCTACGAGCAGTACTTC. Protein product: CASSLVQGVKAYEQYF. J is TRBJ2-7 and V is TRBV7-9, with 7 bases that match TRBD1. Trimming removed 1 base from V and 2 bases from J; junction bases left unmatched: 8. The CDR3 has 16 amino acids. Germline values: CDR1 SEHNR, CDR2 FQNEAQ (reference sequence). Looking up the rest from reference TRBV7-9 and TRBJ2-7 gives the full variable domain: DTGVSQNPRHKITKRGQNVTFRCDPISEHNRLYWYRQTLGQGPEFLTYFQNEAQLEKSRLLSDRFSAERPKGSFSTLEIQRTEQGDSAMYLCASSLVQGVKAYEQYFGPGTRLTVT.

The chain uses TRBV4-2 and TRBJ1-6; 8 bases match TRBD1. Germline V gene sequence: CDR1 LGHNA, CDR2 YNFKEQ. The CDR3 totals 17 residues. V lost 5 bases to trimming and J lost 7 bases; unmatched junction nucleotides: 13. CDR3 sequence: CASSSGQGPFLNSPLHF. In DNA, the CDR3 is TGTGCCAGCAGCTCAGGACAGGGCCCATTTCTCAATTCACCCCTCCACTTT.

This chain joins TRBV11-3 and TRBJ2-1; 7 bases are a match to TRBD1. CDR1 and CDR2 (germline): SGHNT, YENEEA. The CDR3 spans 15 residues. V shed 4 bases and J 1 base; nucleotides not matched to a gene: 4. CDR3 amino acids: CASSSDRDSYNEQFF. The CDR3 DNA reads TGTGCCAGCAGCTCCGACAGGGATTCCTACAATGAGCAGTTCTTC.

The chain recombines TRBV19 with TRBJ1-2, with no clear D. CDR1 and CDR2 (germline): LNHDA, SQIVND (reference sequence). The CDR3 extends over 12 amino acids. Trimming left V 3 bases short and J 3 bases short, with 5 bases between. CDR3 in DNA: TGTGCCAGTAGTATGACGGACTATGGCTACACCTTC. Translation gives CASSMTDYGYTF.

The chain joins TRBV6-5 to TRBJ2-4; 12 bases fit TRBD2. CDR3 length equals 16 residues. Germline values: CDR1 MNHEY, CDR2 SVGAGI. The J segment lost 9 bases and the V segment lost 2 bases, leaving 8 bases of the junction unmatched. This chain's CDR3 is CASSYDLAGGLGIQYF. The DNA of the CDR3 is TGTGCCAGCAGTTACGATCTAGCGGGGGGGCTTGGCATTCAGTACTTC.

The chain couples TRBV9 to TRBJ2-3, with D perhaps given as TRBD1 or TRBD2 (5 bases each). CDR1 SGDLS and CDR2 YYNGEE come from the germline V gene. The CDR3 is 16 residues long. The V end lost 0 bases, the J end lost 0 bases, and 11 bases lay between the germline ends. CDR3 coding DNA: TGTGCCAGCAGCGTAGCGGGGCGGACTAGCACAGATACGCAGTATTTT. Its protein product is CASSVAGRTSTDTQYF.

In DNA, the CDR3 is TGTGCCAGCAGCCCTCGGACAGGGATTAATGGCTACACCTTC. It codes for CASSPRTGINGYTF. V usage is TRBV4-2 and J usage is TRBJ1-2; 8 bases are shared with TRBD1. This CDR3 comprises 14 residues. The germline V gene has CDR1 LGHNA and CDR2 YNFKEQ. Germline trimming cut 4 bases from V and 6 bases from J; bases unmatched to any gene: 7.

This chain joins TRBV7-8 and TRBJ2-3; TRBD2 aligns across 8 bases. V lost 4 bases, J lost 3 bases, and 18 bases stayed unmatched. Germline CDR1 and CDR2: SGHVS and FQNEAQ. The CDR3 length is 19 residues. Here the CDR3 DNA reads TGTGCCAGCAGCTCGCCACTTACCGGGGGGGCCGGAAGAACAGATACGCAGTATTTT. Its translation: CASSSPLTGGAGRTDTQYF. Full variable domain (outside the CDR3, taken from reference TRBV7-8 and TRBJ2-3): GAGVSQSPRYKVAKRGQDVALRCDPISGHVSLFWYQQALGQGPEFLTYFQNEAQLDKSGLPSDRFFAERPEGSVSTLKIQRTQQEDSAVYLCASSSPLTGGAGRTDTQYFGPGTRLTVL.

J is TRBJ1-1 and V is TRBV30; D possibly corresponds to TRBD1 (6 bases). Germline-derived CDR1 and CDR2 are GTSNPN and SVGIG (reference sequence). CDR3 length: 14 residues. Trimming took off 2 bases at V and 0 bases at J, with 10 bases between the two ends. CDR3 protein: CAWSTGQVNTEAFF. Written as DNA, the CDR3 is TGTGCCTGGAGTACGGGACAAGTGAACACTGAAGCTTTCTTT.

The CDR3 region is CASSLFPGNEQFF. CDR3 sequence (DNA): TGTGCCAGCAGTTTATTTCCGGGCAATGAGCAGTTCTTC. V gene TRBV27 combines with J gene TRBJ2-1, with unresolved D. Germline V gene lookup returns CDR1 MNHEY and CDR2 SMNVEV (reference sequence). The CDR3 loop spans 13 amino acids. V dropped 1 base and J dropped 6 bases, with 7 bases sitting between them.

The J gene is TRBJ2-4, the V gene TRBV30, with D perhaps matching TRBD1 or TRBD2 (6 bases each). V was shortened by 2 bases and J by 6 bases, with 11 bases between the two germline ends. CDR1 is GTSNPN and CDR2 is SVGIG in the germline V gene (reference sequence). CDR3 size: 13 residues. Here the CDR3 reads CAWSPRGGNIQYF. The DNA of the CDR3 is TGTGCCTGGAGTCCCAGGGGAGGAAACATTCAGTACTTC.

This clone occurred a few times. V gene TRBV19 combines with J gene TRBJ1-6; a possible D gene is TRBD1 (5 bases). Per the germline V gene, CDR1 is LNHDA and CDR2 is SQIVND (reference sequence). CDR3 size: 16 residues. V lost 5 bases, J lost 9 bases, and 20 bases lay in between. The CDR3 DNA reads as TGTGCCAGTAGTGCCCGTGATGTCGCCGGGGGTTCACCCCTCCACTTT. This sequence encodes CASSARDVAGGSPLHF.

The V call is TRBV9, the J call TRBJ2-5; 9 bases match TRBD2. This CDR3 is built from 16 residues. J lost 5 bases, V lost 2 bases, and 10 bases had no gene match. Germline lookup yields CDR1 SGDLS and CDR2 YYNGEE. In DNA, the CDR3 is TGTGCCAGCAGCGTTTCGGGCGGGGGGGCGATGGAGACCCAGTACTTC. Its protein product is CASSVSGGGAMETQYF.

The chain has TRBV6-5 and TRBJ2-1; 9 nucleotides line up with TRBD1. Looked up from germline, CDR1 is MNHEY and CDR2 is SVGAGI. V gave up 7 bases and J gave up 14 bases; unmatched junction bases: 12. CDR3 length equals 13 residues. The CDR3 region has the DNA TGTGCCAGCAACCGGGACAGGGCGGTTGGGAAGTTCTTC. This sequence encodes CASNRDRAVGKFF.

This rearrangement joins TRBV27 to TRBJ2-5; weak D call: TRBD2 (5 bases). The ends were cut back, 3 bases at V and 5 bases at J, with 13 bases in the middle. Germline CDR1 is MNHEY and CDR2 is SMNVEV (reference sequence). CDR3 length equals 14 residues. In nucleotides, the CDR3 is TGTGCCAGCAGTTTGCTGGGTGGGAGCGAGACCCAGTACTTC. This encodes CASSLLGGSETQYF.

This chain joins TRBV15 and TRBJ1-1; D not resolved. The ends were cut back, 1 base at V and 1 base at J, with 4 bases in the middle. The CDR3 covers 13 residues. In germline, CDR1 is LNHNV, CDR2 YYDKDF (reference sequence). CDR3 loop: CATSRAQNTEAFF. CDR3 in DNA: TGTGCCACCAGCAGAGCACAGAACACTGAAGCTTTCTTT.

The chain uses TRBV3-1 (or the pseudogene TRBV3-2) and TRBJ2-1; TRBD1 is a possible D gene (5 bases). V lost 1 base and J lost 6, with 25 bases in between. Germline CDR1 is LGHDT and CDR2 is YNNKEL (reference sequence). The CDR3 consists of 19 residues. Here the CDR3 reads CASSQVLSARALGANEQFF. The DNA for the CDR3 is TGTGCCAGCAGCCAAGTTCTAAGCGCCAGGGCCTTAGGGGCCAATGAGCAGTTCTTC.

The CDR3 here is CASSPGTGETSTDTQYF. The DNA for the CDR3 is TGTGCCAGCAGCCCCGGGACAGGAGAAACTAGCACAGATACGCAGTATTTT. This chain joins TRBV7-9 and TRBJ2-3; 8 bases fit TRBD1. Trimming took 5 bases from V and 0 from J; bases not matched to a gene: 10. The V gene's germline CDR1 is SEHNR and CDR2 FQNEAQ (reference sequence). CDR3 length: 17 residues.

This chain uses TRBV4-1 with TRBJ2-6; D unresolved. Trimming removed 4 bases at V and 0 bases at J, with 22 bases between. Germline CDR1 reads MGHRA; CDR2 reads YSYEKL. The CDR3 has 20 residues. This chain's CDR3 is CASSPFPPGRSISGANVLTF. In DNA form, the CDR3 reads TGCGCCAGCAGCCCCTTCCCCCCAGGACGTAGTATCTCTGGGGCCAACGTCCTGACTTTC.

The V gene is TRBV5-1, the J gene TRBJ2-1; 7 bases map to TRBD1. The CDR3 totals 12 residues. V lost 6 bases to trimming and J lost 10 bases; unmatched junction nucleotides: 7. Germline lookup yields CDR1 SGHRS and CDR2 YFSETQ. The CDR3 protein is CASTDRVSEQFF. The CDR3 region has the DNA TGCGCCAGCACCGACAGGGTTAGCGAGCAGTTCTTC.

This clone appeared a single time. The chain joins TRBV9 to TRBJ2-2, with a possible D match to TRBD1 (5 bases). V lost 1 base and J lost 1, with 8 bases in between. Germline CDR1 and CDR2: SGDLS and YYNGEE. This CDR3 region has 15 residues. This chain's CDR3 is CASSVKGRNTGELFF. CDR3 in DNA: TGTGCCAGCAGCGTAAAGGGGCGGAACACCGGGGAGCTGTTTTTT.